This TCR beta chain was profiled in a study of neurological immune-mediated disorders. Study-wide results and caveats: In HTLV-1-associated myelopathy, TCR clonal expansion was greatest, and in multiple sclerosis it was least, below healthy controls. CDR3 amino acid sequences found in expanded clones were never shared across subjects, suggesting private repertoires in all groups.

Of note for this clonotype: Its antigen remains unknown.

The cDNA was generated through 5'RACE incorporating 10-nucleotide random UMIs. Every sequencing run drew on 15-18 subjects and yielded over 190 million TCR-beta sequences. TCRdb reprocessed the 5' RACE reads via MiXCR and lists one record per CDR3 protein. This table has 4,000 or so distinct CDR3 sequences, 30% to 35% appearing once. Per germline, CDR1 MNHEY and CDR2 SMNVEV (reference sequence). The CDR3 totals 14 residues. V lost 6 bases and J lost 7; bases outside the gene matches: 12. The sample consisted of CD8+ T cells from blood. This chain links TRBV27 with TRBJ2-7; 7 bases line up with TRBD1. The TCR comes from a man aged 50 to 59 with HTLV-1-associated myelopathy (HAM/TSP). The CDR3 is CASRIGGGGNEQYF. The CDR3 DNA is TGTGCCAGCAGAATAGGGGGCGGTGGGAATGAGCAGTACTTC.